This T cell receptor beta chain was captured in a study of shared clonotypes between healthy human individuals. The study's findings and limits: Represented genetic and exposure-history diversity was restricted by having few donors. A few donors had around 5% of their naive CD4 clonotypes in common.

Germline V gives CDR1 SGHTA, CDR2 FQGNSA. The CDR3 is made up of 15 amino acids. V was trimmed by 4 bases and J by 2 bases, leaving 14 bases between them. Deep-level settings were used for running the assay. Method: immunoSEQ multiplex PCR; TCRdb's copy keeps in-frame clones and lacks some. This sample yields fewer than 2.5 million clones, of which 93% are seen a single time; around 0.4% belongs to the top ten. About this clone itself: Its target is unknown.

The TCR comes from a man younger than 35 in good health. Some clones in this sample may be carry-over from other donors' samples. This chain connects TRBV7-2 to TRBJ2-5, with D unclear. Sequenced input: naive CD4+ T cells from PBMCs. Subset denoted: CD45RA+ positively selected. CDR3 bases: TGTGCCAGCAGCTCCCAAGTTAAGATTCAAGAGACCCAGTACTTC. Its protein is CASSSQVKIQETQYF.